Shown below are 5 T cell receptor beta chains from a single sample sequenced in a study of tumor and adjacent non-tumor tissue in lung cancer. This sample's RNA came from whole unsorted tissue. More than 3 cm separated this lung sample from the edge of the tumor. TCRbeta libraries were built with three rounds of nested PCR, modified from ARM-PCR. Using its own MiXCR run on the multiplex PCR reads, TCRdb lists one record per CDR3 protein. There are some 100,000 distinct CDR3 sequences in the sample; 50% to 70% occur only once, and roughly 19% lies in the top ten. The sequencing sample was made of distant non-tumor lung tissue. Receptors were obtained from a man aged 25-40 years with non-small cell lung cancer.

Concerning this clonotype: Relative to the germline gene, one junction end is altered; a read error may explain this. This rearrangement joins TRBV11-2 to TRBJ2-7, with D perhaps TRBD1 or TRBD2 (5 bases each). Germline V gene lookup returns CDR1 SGHAT and CDR2 FQNNGV. This CDR3 contains 15 residues. CDR3 sequence reads: CASSPVDGTSYEHYF. The CDR3 nucleotides read TGTGCCAGCAGCCCGGTGGACGGGACCTCCTACGAGCATTACTTC.

Only a few counts were recorded for this clonotype. A read error may be the cause here, since a much bigger clone is one base away. The rearrangement joins TRBV6-2 or TRBV6-3 to TRBJ2-1; D is tentatively TRBD1 or TRBD2 (5 bases each). The CDR3 contains 13 residues. CDR1 and CDR2 (germline): MNHEY, SVGEGT. Here the CDR3 reads CASSYLGRKEQSF. Written as DNA, the CDR3 is TGTGCCAGCAGTTACCTGGGACGGAAGGAGCAGTCCTTC.

A note on this clonotype: The CDR3 ends on some other residue instead of the conserved phenylalanine or tryptophan, so this is likely a read error. This chain joins TRBV24-1 and TRBJ2-5, with 7 nucleotides matching TRBD1. Per the germline V gene, CDR1 is KGHDR and CDR2 is SFDVKD. This CDR3 has 14 amino acids. CDR3 coding DNA: TGCGCCACCAGTGACCGTGGACAGGCTCGGGCCCAGTACTTA. This translates into CATSDRGQARAQYL.

In regard to this clonotype: A much larger clonotype is one base distant, so this may be a read error. The chain uses TRBV6-1 and TRBJ2-3, with D perhaps matching TRBD2 (6 bases). V dropped 4 bases and J dropped 6 bases, with 14 bases sitting between them. The CDR3 covers 14 residues. Germline CDR1 reads MNHNS; CDR2 reads SASEGT. CDR3 sequence (DNA): TGTGCCAGCAGTGTTGGACTAACTGCTGATACGCAGTATTTT. This codes for CASSVGLTADTQYF.

Concerning this clonotype itself: A single base separates this from a much larger clone, so it may be a read error. The rearrangement links TRBV5-6 to TRBJ1-2, with a weak D call TRBD1 (6 bases). CDR1 is SGHDT and CDR2 is YYEEEE in the germline V gene. There are 13 residues in the CDR3. The CDR3 loop is CVSSSDRNYGYTF. In DNA, the CDR3 is TGTGTCAGCAGCTCGGACAGAAACTATGGCTACACCTTC.